The T cell receptor beta chain under discussion was sequenced for a study of cytomegalovirus exposure and HLA in healthy donors. CDR1 and CDR2 (germline): SGHRS, YFSETQ. The ends lost 3 bases at V and 0 bases at J; junction bases unmatched: 2. The CDR3 totals 15 residues. Vbeta (60) and Jbeta (13) primers were used in the PCR. Method: immunoSEQ multiplex PCR; TCRdb's copy keeps in-frame clones and lacks some. The table includes 150,000 to 200,000 clones, 65% to 85% detected once. Sequences were obtained from PBMCs. This rearrangement joins TRBV5-1 to TRBJ2-2; 7 bases are a match to TRBD1. The origin of this receptor is a man between 18 and 29 years old in good health and CMV-seronegative. The CDR3 spells CASSSGQPNTGELFF. The CDR3 DNA reads TGCGCCAGCAGCTCGGGACAGCCGAACACCGGGGAGCTGTTTTTT.